This T cell receptor beta chain is from a study of CD8 T cells in ankylosing spondylitis. TCRdb used MiXCR to reprocess the 5' RACE reads, holding one entry per CDR3 protein. The sample holds approximately 290,000 distinct CDR3 sequences; about 20% are singletons and the top ten take 3.5% to 4.5%. This clonotype has just a few counts. Its antigen is currently unknown. Study results and limitations: The study looked at matched synovial fluid samples from ankylosing spondylitis patients. Disease-linked clones were reported to be significantly enriched there. Ankylosing spondylitis blood seemed to carry a telltale TCR beta motif made of eight or nine highly homologous variants.

This receptor was identified in a female donor with ankylosing spondylitis or in good health (not recorded which). The sequencing sample was made of blood, either unsorted or a sorted T cell fraction (not recorded which).

CDR3 in amino acids: CSVLPGDDQPQHF. The CDR3 nucleotides read TGCAGCGTCCTGCCAGGGGACGATCAGCCCCAGCATTTT. J is TRBJ1-5 and V is TRBV29-1; a weak D match, TRBD1 (6 bases). Per the germline V gene, CDR1 is SQVTM and CDR2 is ANQGSEA. V was clipped by 6 bases and J by 5 bases, with 14 bases between them. The CDR3 is 13 amino acids.